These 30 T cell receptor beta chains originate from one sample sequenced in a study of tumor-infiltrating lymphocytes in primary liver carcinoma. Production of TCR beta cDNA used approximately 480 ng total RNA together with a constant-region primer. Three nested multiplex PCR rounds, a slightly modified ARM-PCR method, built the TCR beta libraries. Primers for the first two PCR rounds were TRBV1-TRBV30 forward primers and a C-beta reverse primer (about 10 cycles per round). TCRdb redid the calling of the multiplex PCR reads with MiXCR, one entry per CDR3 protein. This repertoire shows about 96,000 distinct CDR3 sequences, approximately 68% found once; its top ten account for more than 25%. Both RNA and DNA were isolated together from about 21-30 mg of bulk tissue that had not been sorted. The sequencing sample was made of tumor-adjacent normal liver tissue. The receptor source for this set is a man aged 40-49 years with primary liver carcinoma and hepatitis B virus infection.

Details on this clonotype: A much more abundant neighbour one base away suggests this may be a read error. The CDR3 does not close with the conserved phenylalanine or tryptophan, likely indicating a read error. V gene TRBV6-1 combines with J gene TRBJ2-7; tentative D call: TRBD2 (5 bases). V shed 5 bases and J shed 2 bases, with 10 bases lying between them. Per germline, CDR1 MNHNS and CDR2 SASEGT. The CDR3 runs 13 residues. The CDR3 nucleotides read TGTGCCAGCAGTCCCTCACTAGCCTACGAGCAGTACTTA. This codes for CASSPSLAYEQYL.

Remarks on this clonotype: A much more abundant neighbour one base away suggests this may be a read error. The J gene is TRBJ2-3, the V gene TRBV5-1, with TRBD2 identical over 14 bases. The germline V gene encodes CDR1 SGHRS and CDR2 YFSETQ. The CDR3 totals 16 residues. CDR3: CASSGGTSGRTDTRYF. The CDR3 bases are TGCGCCAGCAGCGGAGGGACTAGCGGGAGAACAGATACGCGGTATTTT.

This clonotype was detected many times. This CDR3 reads CASSQDHGRALNTEAFF. The CDR3 nucleotides read TGTGCCAGCAGCCAAGATCACGGCAGGGCATTGAACACTGAAGCTTTCTTT. J is TRBJ1-1 and V is TRBV4-2; D perhaps matches TRBD1 (5 bases). V was shortened by 0 bases and J by 0 bases, with 14 bases between the two germline ends. The CDR3 spans 17 residues. Germline assignment: CDR1 LGHNA and CDR2 YNFKEQ.

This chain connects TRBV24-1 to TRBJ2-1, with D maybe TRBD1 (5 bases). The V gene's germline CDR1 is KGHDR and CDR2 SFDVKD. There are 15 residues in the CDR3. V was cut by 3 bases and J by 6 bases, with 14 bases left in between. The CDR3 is CATSDRSRVGNEQFF. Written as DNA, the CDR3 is TGTGCCACCAGTGATAGGAGCAGGGTGGGCAATGAGCAGTTCTTC.

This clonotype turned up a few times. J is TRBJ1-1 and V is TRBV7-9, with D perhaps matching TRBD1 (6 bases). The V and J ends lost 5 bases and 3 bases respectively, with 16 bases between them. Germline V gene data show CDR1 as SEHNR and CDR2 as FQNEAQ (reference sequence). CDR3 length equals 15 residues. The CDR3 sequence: CASSPLGGRDTEAFF. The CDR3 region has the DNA TGTGCCAGCAGCCCGCTGGGGGGGCGGGACACTGAAGCTTTCTTT.

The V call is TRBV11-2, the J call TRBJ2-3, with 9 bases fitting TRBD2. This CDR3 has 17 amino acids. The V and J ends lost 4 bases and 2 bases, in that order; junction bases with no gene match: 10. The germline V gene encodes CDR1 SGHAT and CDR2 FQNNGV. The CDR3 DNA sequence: TGTGCCAGCAGCTCTAGCGCTAGCGGGGTTAACACAGATACGCAGTATTTT. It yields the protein CASSSSASGVNTDTQYF.

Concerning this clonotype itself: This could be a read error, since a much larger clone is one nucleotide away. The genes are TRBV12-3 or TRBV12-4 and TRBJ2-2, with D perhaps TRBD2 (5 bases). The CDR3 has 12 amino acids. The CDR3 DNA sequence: TGTGCCAGCAGTCAAGGACCCGGGGAGATGTTTTTT. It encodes CASSQGPGEMFF.

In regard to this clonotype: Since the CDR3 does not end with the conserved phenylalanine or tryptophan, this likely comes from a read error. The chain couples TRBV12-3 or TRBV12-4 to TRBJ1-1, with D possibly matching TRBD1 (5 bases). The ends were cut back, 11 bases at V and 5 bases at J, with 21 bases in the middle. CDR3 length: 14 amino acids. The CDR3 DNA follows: TGTGCCGGTAGTTTACAGAGGGCAGGGACTGAAGCTTTCCTT. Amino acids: CAGSLQRAGTEAFL.

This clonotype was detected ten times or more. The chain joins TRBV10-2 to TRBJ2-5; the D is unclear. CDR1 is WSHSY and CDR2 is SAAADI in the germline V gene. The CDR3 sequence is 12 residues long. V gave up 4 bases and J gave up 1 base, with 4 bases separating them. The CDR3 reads CASSVSQETQYF. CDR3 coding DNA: TGCGCCAGCAGTGTCTCCCAAGAGACCCAGTACTTC.

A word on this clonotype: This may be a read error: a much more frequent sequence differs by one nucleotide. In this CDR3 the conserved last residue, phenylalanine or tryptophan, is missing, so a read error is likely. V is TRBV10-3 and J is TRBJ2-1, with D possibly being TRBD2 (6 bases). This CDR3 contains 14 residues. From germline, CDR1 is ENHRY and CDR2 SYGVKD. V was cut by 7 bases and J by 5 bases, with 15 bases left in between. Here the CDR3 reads CAIKKSGLNNEQFI. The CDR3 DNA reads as TGTGCCATCAAGAAGTCGGGACTGAACAATGAGCAGTTCATC.

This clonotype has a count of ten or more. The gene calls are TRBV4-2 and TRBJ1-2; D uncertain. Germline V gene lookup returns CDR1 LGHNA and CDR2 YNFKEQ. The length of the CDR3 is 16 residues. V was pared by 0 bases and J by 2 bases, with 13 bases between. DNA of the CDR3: TGTGCCAGCAGCCAAGAGGCTTGGCAGATCAACTATGGCTACACCTTC. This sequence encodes CASSQEAWQINYGYTF.

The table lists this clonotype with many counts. Here the CDR3 reads CAWSTPGQETQYF. DNA for the CDR3: TGTGCCTGGAGTACCCCAGGACAAGAGACCCAGTACTTC. The V call is TRBV30, the J call TRBJ2-5; D ambiguous. Between the trimmed V and J ends, which lost 2 bases and 2 bases, there was a span of 9 bases. This CDR3 has 13 amino acids. Germline-derived CDR1 and CDR2 are GTSNPN and SVGIG (reference sequence).

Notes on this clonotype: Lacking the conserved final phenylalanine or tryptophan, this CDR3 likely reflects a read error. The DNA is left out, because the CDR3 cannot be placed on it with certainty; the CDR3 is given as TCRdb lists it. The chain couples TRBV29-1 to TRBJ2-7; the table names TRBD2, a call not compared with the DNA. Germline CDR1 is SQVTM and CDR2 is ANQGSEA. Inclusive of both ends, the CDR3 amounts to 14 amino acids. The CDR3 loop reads CSVGTSGGNYERYL.

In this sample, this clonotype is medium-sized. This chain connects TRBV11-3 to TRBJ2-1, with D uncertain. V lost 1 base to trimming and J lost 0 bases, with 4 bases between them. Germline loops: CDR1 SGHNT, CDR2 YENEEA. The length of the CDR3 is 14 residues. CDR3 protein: CASSLGSSYNEQFF. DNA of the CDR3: TGTGCCAGCAGCTTAGGGAGCTCCTACAATGAGCAGTTCTTC.

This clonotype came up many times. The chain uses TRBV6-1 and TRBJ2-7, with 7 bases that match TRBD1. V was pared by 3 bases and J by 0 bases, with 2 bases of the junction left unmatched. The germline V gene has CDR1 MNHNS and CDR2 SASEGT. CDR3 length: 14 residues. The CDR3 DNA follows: TGTGCCAGCAGTGACCCAGGGGGCTCCTACGAGCAGTACTTC. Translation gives CASSDPGGSYEQYF.

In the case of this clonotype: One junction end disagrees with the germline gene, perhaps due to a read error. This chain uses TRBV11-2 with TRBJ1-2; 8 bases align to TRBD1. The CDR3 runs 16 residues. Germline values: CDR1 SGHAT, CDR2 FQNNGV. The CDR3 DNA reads TGTGCCATCAGCTTAGATCTAACAGGGGGGGCCCATGGCTACACATTC. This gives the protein CAISLDLTGGAHGYTF.

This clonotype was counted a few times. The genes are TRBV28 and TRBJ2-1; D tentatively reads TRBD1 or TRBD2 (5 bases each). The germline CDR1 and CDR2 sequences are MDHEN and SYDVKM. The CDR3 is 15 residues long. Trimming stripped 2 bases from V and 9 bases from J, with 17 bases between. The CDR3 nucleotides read TGTGCCAGCAGTTTAAGTTGGGGGTTATCGGGTGAGCAGTTCTTC. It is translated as CASSLSWGLSGEQFF.

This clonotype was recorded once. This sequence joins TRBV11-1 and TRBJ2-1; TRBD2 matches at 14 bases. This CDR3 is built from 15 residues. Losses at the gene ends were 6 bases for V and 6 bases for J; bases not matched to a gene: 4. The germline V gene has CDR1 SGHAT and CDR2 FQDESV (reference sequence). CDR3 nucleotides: TGTGCCAGCAGTAGACTAGCGGGAGGGTGCAATGAGCAGTTCTTC. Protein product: CASSRLAGGCNEQFF.

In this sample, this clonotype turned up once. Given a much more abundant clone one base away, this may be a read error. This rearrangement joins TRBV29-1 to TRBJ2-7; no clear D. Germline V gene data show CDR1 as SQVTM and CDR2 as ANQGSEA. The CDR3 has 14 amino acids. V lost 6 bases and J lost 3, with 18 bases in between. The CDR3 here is CSVRTAYPLYEQYF. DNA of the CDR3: TGCAGCGTAAGGACGGCATACCCCCTCTACGAGCAGTACTTC.

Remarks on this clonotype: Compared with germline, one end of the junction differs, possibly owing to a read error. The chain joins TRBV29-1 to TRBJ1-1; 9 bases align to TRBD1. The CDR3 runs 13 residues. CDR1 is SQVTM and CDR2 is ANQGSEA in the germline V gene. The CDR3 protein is CSTPRTGGTESFF. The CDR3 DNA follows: TGCAGCACCCCTAGAACAGGGGGCACTGAATCTTTCTTT.

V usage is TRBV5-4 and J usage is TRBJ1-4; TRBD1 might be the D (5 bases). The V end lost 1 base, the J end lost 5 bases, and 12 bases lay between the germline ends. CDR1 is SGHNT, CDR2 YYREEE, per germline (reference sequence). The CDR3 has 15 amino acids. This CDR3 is CASSLKGEGNEKLFF. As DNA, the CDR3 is TGTGCCAGCAGCTTGAAAGGGGAGGGGAATGAAAAACTGTTTTTT. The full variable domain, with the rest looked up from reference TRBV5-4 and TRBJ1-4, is ETGVTQSPTHLIKTRGQQVTLRCSSQSGHNTVSWYQQALGQGPQFIFQYYREEENGRGNFPPRFSGLQFPNYSSELNVNALELDDSALYLCASSLKGEGNEKLFFGSGTQLSVL.

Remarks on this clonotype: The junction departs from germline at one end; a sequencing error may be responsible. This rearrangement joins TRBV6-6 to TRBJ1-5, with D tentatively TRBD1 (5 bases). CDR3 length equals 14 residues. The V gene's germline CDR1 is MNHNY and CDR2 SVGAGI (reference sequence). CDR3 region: CASSGDGGNQPQHF. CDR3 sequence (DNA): TGTGCTAGCAGTGGGGACGGTGGCAATCAGCCCCAGCATTTT.

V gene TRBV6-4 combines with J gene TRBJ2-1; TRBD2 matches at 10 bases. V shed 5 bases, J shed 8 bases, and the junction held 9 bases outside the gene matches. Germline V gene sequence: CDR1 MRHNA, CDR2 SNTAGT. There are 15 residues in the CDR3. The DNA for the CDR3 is TGTGCCAGCAGTAAGCGGGAGGGACTAGGCGATGAGCAGTTCTTC. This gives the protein CASSKREGLGDEQFF.

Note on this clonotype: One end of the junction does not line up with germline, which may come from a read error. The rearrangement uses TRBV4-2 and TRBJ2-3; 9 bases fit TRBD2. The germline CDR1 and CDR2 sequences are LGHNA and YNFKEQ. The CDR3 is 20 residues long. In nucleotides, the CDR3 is TGTGCCAGCAGCCAAGAAGGGCTAACGGGAGATGGGACTAGCACAGATAGGCAGTATTTT. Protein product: CASSQEGLTGDGTSTDRQYF.

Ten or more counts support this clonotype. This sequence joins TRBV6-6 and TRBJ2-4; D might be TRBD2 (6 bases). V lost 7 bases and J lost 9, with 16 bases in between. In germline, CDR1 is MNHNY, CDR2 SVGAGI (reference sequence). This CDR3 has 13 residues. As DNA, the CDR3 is TGTGCCAGCACCCCCGGGACTTCGGGCATTCAGTACTTC. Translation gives CASTPGTSGIQYF.

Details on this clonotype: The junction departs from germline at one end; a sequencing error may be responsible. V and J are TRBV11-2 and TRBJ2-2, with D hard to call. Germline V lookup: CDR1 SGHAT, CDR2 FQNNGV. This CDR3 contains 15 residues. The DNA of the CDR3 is TGTGCCGGCAGCCCGGAGCGCGCTAACACCGGGGAGCTGTTTTTT. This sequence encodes CAGSPERANTGELFF.

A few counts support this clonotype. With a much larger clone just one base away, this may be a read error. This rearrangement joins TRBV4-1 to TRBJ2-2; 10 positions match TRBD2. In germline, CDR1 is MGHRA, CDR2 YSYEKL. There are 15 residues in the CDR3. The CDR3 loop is CTSSLAGDVTGELFF. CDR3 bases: TGCACCAGCAGTCTAGCGGGAGATGTCACCGGGGAGCTGTTTTTT.

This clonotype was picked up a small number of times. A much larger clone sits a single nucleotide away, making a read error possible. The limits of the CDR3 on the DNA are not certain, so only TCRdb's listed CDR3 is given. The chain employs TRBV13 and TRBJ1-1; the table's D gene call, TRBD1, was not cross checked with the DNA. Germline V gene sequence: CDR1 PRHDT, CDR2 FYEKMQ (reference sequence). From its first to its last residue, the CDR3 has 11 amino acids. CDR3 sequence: CASSFGQGAIF.

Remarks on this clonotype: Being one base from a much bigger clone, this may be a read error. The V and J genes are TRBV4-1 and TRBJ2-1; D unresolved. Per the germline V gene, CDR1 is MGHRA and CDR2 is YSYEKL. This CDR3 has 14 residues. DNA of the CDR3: TGCGCCAGCAACCAAGGAGTTTCCCCGAATGAGCAGTTCTTC. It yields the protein CASNQGVSPNEQFF.

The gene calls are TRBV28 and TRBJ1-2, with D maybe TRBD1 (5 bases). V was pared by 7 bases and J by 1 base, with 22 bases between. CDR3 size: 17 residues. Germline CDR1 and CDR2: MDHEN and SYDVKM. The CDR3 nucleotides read TGTGCCAGCAACATGGCGCGACCAGGGCGCTTTAACTATGGCTACACCTTC. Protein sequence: CASNMARPGRFNYGYTF.